This T cell receptor beta chain was sequenced for a study of blood T cell repertoires in COVID-19. Across the whole study: The samples span acute and convalescent COVID-19 from the United States, Italy and Spain.

Participant age was about 18 to 89 years, and participants resided in 24 US areas. Participants' own reports of clinical history determined their cohort assignment. The CDR3 is 16 amino acids. CDR1 and CDR2 from the germline V gene are SNHLY and FYNNEI. V dropped 7 bases and J dropped 9; count of bases not matched to a gene: 13. Authors' methods: For nucleated cells, counts were estimated from reference gene primer amplification. TCRdb keeps only in-frame clones here, not all; method: immunoSEQ multiplex PCR. V and J calls and clone size are copied from that table; D and trimming were computed from the DNA. The sample consists of 200,000 to 250,000 clones, just over 85% of them appearing once.

The chain uses TRBV2 and TRBJ1-6, with TRBD1 identical over 9 bases. The clonotype comes from a woman aged 50 to 65 with acute COVID-19. Specimen: PBMCs or T cells enriched from blood (not recorded which). CDR3 sequence: CASIRDREGLGSPLHF. The CDR3 DNA is TGTGCCAGCATCAGGGACAGGGAGGGTTTGGGTTCACCCCTCCACTTT.